Shown below are 9 T cell receptor beta chains from a single sample sequenced in a study of cytomegalovirus exposure and HLA in healthy donors (dated by TCRdb to 2016 to 2017). The library was produced with the immunoSEQ multiplex PCR assay. What TCRdb holds here is the immuneACCESS table cut down to in-frame rearrangements. Part of the clones is not present; checked against another copy, under half of the missing clones reflect an unresolved V gene, and the others are unexplained. The sample profile shows roughly 120,000 clones; around nine tenths of them were found once. The ten largest clones represent about 4% of the sample. Sequenced input: PBMCs. All receptors derive from a man between 18 and 29 years old in good health and CMV-seropositive.

The V call is TRBV6-6, the J call TRBJ2-7, with TRBD1 as a possible D gene (6 bases). Germline CDR1 is MNHNY and CDR2 is SVGAGI (reference sequence). The CDR3 runs to 15 residues. The V and J ends lost 6 bases and 0 bases respectively, with 15 bases between them. CDR3 sequence: CASSSQGSNSYEQYF. CDR3 DNA: TGTGCCAGCAGCTCTCAGGGGAGTAACTCCTACGAGCAGTACTTC.

The J gene is TRBJ2-1, the V gene TRBV6-1; TRBD2 matches at 8 bases. CDR1 is MNHNS and CDR2 is SASEGT in the germline V gene. V lost 3 bases, J lost 1 base, and 2 bases stayed unmatched. There are 15 residues in the CDR3. In DNA form, the CDR3 reads TGTGCCAGCAGTGACGGGACTAGTTCCTACAATGAGCAGTTCTTC. Encoded protein: CASSDGTSSYNEQFF.

This chain connects TRBV10-2 to TRBJ2-7; D is possibly TRBD2 (5 bases). Germline V lookup: CDR1 WSHSY, CDR2 SAAADI. Trimming removed 11 bases at V and 2 bases at J, with 19 bases between. The CDR3 sequence is 14 residues long. CDR3 in amino acids: CAGKRDTVTYEQYF. The CDR3 nucleotides read TGCGCCGGAAAGAGGGATACGGTTACCTACGAGCAGTACTTC.

The rearrangement links TRBV27 to TRBJ1-5; D gene uncertain. The V end lost 6 bases, the J end lost 0 bases, and 9 bases lay between the germline ends. From germline, CDR1 is MNHEY and CDR2 SMNVEV (reference sequence). The CDR3 contains 14 residues. In DNA form, the CDR3 reads TGTGCCAGCAGGCTACAGAATAGCAATCAGCCCCAGCATTTT. This codes for CASRLQNSNQPQHF.

This sequence joins TRBV6-1 and TRBJ2-2, with D tentatively TRBD2 (5 bases). The germline V gene has CDR1 MNHNS and CDR2 SASEGT. The CDR3 contains 16 residues. The V end was cut by 4 bases, the J end by 3 bases, with 15 bases between. Here the CDR3 DNA reads TGTGCCAGCAGTGCGGGGTGGGGATGGGACACCGGGGAGCTGTTTTTT. It yields the protein CASSAGWGWDTGELFF.

V and J are TRBV7-6 and TRBJ2-7; 7 positions agree with TRBD2. Germline V gene data show CDR1 as SGHVS and CDR2 as FNYEAQ. The CDR3 contains 16 residues. Losses at the gene ends were 4 bases for V and 1 base for J; bases not matched to a gene: 10. The CDR3 loop reads CASSWDPGLPSYEQYF. The CDR3 DNA follows: TGTGCCAGCAGCTGGGACCCGGGACTACCATCCTACGAGCAGTACTTC. The whole variable domain, remainder taken from reference TRBV7-6 and TRBJ2-7, is GAGVSQSPRYKVTKRGQDVALRCDPISGHVSLYWYRQALGQGPEFLTYFNYEAQQDKSGLPNDRFSAERPEGSISTLTIQRTEQRDSAMYRCASSWDPGLPSYEQYFGPGTRLTVT.

The chain recombines TRBV5-6 with TRBJ2-5; D uncertain. CDR1 and CDR2 (germline): SGHDT, YYEEEE. V lost 4 bases and J 4 bases, leaving 11 bases between the germline ends. This CDR3 region has 13 residues. The DNA of the CDR3 is TGTGCCAGCAGCCCTGGCAACAGAGAGACCCAGTACTTC. Translation gives CASSPGNRETQYF.

CDR3 sequence: CASSLIGNTEAFF. In DNA, the CDR3 is TGTGCCAGCAGTTTGATCGGGAACACTGAAGCTTTCTTT. The chain combines TRBV27 with TRBJ1-1; no reliable D call. CDR1 and CDR2 from the germline V gene are MNHEY and SMNVEV (reference sequence). Trimming left V 3 bases short and J 1 base short, with 6 bases between. The CDR3 runs 13 residues.

The rearrangement joins TRBV7-2 to TRBJ2-3; a possible D gene is TRBD2 (5 bases). The germline V gene has CDR1 SGHTA and CDR2 FQGNSA. The germline V and J ends were trimmed by 5 bases and 0 bases, with 18 bases remaining between them. The CDR3 consists of 17 residues. Here the CDR3 reads CASSLVGGVVSTDTQYF. CDR3 in DNA: TGTGCCAGCAGCCTAGTCGGAGGCGTCGTGAGCACAGATACGCAGTATTTT.